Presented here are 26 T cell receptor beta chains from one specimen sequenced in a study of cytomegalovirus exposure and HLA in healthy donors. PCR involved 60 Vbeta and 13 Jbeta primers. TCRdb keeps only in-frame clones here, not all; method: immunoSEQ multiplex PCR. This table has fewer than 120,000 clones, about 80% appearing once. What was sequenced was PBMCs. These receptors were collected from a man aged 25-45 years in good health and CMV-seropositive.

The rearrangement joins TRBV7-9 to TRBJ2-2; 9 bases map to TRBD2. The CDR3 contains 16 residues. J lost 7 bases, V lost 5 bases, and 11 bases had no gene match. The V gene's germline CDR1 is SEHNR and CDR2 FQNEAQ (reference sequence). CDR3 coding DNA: TGTGCCAGCAGCGACGCCTCGGGACTAGCCGTCGGGGAGCTGTTTTTT. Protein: CASSDASGLAVGELFF.

The CDR3 DNA is TGTGCCAGCAGCTCCTCCGGTGGGACAGCCGCTTCAACTAATGAAAAACTGTTTTTT. Protein sequence: CASSSSGGTAASTNEKLFF. The chain employs TRBV5-8 and TRBJ1-4; 7 bases are shared with TRBD1. Losses at the gene ends were 3 bases for V and 0 bases for J; bases not matched to a gene: 14. This CDR3 region has 19 residues. Germline lookup yields CDR1 SGHTS and CDR2 YDEGEE.

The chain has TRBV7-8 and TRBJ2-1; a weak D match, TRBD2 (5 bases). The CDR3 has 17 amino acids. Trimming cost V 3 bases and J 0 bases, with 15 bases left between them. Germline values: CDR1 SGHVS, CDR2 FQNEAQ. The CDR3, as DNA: TGTGCCAGCAGCTTTTTGCCGGGATCGAGCTCCTACAATGAGCAGTTCTTC. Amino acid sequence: CASSFLPGSSSYNEQFF.

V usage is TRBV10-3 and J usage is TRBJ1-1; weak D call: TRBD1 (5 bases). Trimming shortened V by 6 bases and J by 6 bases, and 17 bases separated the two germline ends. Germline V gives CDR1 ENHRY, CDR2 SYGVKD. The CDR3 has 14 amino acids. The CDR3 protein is CAISLFPGDPEAFF. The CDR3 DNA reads TGTGCCATCAGCCTGTTTCCGGGGGACCCTGAAGCTTTCTTT.

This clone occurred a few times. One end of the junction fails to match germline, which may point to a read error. CDR3 amino acids: CASSLEATGNPFYEQYF. The CDR3 DNA reads TGTGCTAGCAGCTTGGAGGCGACAGGGAATCCTTTCTACGAGCAGTACTTC. The V and J genes are TRBV7-7 and TRBJ2-7; 7 bases map to TRBD1. CDR3 length equals 17 residues. Germline CDR1 is SSHAT and CDR2 is FNYEAQ (reference sequence).

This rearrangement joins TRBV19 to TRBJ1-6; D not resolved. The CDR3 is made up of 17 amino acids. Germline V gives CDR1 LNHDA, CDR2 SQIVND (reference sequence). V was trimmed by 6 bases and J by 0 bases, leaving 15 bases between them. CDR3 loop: CASSDPLGSSYNSPLHF. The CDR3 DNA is TGTGCCAGTAGCGACCCTTTGGGCAGCTCCTATAATTCACCCCTCCACTTT.

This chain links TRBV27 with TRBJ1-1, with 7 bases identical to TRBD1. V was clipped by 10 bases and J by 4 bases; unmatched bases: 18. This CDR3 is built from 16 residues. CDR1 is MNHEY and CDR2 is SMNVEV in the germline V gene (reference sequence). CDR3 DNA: TGTGCCACCAAGTCGACAGGGACCCATGATGGCACTGAAGCTTTCTTT. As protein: CATKSTGTHDGTEAFF.

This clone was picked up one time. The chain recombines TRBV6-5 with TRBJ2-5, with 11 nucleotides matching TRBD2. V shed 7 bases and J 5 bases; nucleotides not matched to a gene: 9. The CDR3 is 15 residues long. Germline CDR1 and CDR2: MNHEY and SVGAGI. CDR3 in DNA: TGTGCCAGCACCTTGACTAGCGGGGCGCCGGAGACCCAGTACTTC. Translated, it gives CASTLTSGAPETQYF.

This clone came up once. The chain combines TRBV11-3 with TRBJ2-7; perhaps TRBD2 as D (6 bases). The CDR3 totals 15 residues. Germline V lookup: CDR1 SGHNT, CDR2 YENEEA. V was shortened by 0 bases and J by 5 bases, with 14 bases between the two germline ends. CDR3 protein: CASSLDPQGGNEQYF. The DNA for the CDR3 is TGTGCCAGCAGCTTAGATCCCCAGGGCGGGAACGAGCAGTACTTC.

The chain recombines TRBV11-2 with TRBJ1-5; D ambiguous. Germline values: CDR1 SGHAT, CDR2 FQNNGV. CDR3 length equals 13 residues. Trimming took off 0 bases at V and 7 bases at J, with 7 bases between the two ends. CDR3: CASSLERQQPQHF. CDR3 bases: TGTGCCAGCAGCTTAGAGAGGCAGCAGCCCCAGCATTTT.

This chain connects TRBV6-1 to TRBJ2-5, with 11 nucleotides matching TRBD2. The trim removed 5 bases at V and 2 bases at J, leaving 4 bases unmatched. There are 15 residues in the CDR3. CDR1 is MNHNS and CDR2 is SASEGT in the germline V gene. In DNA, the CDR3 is TGTGCCAGCAGTCGACTAGCGGGGCTGCAAGAGACCCAGTACTTC. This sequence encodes CASSRLAGLQETQYF.

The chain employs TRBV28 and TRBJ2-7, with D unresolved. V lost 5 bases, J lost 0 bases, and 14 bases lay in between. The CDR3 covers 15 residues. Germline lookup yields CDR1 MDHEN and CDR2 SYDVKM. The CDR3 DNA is TGTGCCAGCAGTCATGGTAGAGATAGCTCCTACGAGCAGTACTTC. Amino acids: CASSHGRDSSYEQYF.

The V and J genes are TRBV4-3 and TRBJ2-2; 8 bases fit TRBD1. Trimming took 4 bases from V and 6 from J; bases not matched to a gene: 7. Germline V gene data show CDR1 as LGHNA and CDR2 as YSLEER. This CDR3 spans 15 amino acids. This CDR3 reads CASSRWTGLSGELFF. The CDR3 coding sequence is TGCGCCAGCAGCCGATGGACAGGGCTGTCCGGGGAGCTGTTTTTT.

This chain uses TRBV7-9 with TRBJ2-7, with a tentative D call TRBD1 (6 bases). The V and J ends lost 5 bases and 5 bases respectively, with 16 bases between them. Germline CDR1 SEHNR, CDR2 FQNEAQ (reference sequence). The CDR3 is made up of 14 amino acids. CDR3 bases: TGTGCCAGCAGCACAGTAACAGGGATGCACGAGCAGTACTTC. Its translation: CASSTVTGMHEQYF.

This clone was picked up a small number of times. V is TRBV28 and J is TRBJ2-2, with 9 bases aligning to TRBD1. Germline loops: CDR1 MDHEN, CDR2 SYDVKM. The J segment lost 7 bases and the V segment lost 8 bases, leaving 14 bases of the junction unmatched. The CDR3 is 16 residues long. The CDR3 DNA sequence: TGTGCCAGCCTAGGTGTGTGGGACAGGGTGAACGGGGAGCTGTTTTTT. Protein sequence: CASLGVWDRVNGELFF.

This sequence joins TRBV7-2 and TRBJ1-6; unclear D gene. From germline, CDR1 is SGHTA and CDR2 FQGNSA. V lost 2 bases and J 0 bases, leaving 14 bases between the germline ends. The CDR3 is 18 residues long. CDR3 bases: TGTGCCAGCAGCTTAATGTCAGCACAGAGCTCCTATAATTCACCCCTCCACTTT. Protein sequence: CASSLMSAQSSYNSPLHF.

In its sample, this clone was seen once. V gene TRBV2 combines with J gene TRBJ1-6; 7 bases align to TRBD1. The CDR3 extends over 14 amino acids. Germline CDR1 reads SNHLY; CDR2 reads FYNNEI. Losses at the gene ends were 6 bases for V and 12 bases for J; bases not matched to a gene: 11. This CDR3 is CASRAGGPLIPLHF. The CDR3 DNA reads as TGTGCCAGCAGGGCAGGGGGTCCTCTTATACCCCTCCACTTT.

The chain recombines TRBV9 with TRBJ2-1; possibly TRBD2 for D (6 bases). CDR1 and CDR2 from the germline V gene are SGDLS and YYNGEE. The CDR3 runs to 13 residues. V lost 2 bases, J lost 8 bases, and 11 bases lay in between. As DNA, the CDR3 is TGTGCCAGCAGCGTGGACGGGGACTATGAGCAGTTCTTC. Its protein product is CASSVDGDYEQFF.

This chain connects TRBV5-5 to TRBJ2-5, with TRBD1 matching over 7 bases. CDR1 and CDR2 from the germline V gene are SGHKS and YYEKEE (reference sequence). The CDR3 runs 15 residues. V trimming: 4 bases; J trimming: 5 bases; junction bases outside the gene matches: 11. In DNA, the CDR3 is TGTGCCAGCAGCCCGGGGACAGTACTGGGGGAGACCCAGTACTTC. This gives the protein CASSPGTVLGETQYF. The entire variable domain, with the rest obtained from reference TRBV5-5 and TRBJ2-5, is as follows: DAGVTQSPTHLIKTRGQQVTLRCSPISGHKSVSWYQQVLGQGPQFIFQYYEKEERGRGNFPDRFSARQFPNYSSELNVNALLLGDSALYLCASSPGTVLGETQYFGPGTRLLVL.

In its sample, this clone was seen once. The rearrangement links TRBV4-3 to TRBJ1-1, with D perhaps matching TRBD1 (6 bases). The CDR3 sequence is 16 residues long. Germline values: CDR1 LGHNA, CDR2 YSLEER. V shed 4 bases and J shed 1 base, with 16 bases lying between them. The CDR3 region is CASSPTSLGANTEAFF. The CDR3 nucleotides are TGCGCCAGCAGCCCCACCTCGCTGGGGGCGAACACTGAAGCTTTCTTT.

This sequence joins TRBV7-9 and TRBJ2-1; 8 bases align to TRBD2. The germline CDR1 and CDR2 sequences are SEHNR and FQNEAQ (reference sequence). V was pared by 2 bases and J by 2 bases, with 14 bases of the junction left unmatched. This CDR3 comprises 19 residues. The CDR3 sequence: CASSLIGGGGGRAYNEQFF. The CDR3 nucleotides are TGTGCCAGCAGCTTAATCGGGGGGGGCGGGGGGCGCGCCTACAATGAGCAGTTCTTC.

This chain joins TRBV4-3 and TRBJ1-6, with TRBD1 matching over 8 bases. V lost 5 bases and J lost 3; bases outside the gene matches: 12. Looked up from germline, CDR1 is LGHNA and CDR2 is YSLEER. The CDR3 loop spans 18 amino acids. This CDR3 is CASSSKYPTGDYNSPLHF. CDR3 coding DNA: TGCGCCAGCAGCTCAAAATACCCGACAGGGGACTATAATTCACCCCTCCACTTT.

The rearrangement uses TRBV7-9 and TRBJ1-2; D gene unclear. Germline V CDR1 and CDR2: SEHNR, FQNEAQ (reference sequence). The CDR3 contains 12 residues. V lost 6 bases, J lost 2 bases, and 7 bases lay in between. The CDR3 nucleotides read TGTGCCAGCAGTTCCGGGAACTATGGCTACACCTTC. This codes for CASSSGNYGYTF.

Here the CDR3 reads CASSQDNRAGRYSAKNIQYF. The CDR3, as DNA: TGCGCCAGCAGCCAAGATAATCGGGCAGGGCGTTATTCGGCCAAAAACATTCAGTACTTC. The chain recombines TRBV4-3 with TRBJ2-4; possibly TRBD1 for D (5 bases). The CDR3 runs 20 residues. Deletions cut 0 bases from V and 1 base from J, with 22 bases between. In germline, CDR1 is LGHNA, CDR2 YSLEER.

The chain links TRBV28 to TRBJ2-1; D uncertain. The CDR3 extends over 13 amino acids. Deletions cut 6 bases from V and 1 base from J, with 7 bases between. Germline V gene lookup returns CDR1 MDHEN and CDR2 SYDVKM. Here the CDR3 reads CASSPGSYNEQFF. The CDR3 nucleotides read TGTGCCAGCAGCCCGGGTTCCTACAATGAGCAGTTCTTC.

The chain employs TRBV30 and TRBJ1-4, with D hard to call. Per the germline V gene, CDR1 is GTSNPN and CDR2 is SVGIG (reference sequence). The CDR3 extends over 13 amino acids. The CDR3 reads CALSPGTNEKLFF. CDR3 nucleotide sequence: TGTGCTCTTTCCCCGGGAACTAATGAAAAACTGTTTTTT. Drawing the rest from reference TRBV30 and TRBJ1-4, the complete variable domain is SQTIHQWPATLVQPVGSPLSLECTVEGTSNPNLYWYRQAAGRGLQLLFYSVGIGQISSEVPQNLSASRPQDRQFILSSKKLLLSDSGFYLCALSPGTNEKLFFGSGTQLSVL.